This T cell receptor (beta chain) was identified in a study of blood T cell repertoires in COVID-19. Overall study context: The United States, Italy and Spain supplied acute and convalescent COVID-19 samples. T cells, B-cell-depleted T cells, or PBMCs supplied cDNA or gDNA.

Trimming removed 0 bases from V and 0 bases from J, with 11 bases in between. The CDR3 is 16 amino acids. Germline-derived CDR1 and CDR2 are SGHRS and YFSETQ. In the original analysis: Quantification of nucleated cells was approximated via reference gene primer amplification. Only in-frame clones appear in the TCRdb table, and some are missing; sequencing was by immunoSEQ multiplex PCR. The V and J calls and clone size are taken from that table; D and trimming were inferred from the DNA. This repertoire shows hundreds of thousands of clones, roughly 87% found once; its top ten account for 0.7% to 0.85%.

The sequenced material came from peripheral blood. This TCR derives from a woman younger than 45 with acute or convalescent COVID-19. The V call is TRBV5-1, the J call TRBJ2-3, with D perhaps matching TRBD2 (5 bases). The CDR3 loop is CASSLGLALSTDTQYF. The CDR3 DNA reads as TGCGCCAGCAGCTTGGGGCTAGCACTAAGCACAGATACGCAGTATTTT.